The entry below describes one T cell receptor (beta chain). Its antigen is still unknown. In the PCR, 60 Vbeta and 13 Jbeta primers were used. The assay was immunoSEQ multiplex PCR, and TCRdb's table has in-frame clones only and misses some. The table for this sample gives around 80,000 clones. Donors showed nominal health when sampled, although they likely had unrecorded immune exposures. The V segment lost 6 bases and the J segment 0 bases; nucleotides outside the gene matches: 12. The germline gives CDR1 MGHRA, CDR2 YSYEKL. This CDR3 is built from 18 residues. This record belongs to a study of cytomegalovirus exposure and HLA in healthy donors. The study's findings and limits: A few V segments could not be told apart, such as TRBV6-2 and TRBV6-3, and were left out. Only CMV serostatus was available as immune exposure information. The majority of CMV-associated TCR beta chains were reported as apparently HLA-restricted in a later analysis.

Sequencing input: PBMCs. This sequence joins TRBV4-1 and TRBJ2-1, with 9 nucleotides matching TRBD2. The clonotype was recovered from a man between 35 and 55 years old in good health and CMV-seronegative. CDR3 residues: CASRTRGGGAISYNEQFF. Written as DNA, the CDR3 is TGCGCCAGCAGGACACGGGGCGGGGGGGCGATCTCCTACAATGAGCAGTTCTTC.